One T cell receptor beta chain is described in this entry. These data are taken from a study of control samples from healthy donors and cancer patients. The protocol was immunoSEQ multiplex PCR, while the TCRdb copy is restricted to in-frame clones and leaves out a portion. Of tens of thousands of clones in the sample, approximately 95% were seen once. This CDR3 has 18 residues. CDR1 KGHSH and CDR2 LQKENI come from the germline V gene. Germline trimming cut 3 bases from V and 1 base from J; bases unmatched to any gene: 11. V usage is TRBV18 and J usage is TRBJ2-3, with TRBD2 matching over 9 bases. The TCR originated in a woman aged 25 to 45 in good health. Sequencing input: blood. The DNA for the CDR3 is TGTGCCAGCTCACCCCTGCTCATAGCGGGAGTGGGCACAGATACGCAGTATTTT. Protein sequence: CASSPLLIAGVGTDTQYF.